Each of the 28 T cell receptor beta chains below was sequenced from the same sample in a study of blood T cell repertoires in COVID-19. Libraries were prepared by immunoSEQ multiplex PCR; TCRdb keeps only in-frame clonotypes and omits some of them. The table includes some 260,000 clones, over 75% detected once. The sequenced material came from peripheral blood. The receptor set was obtained from a woman aged 70-85 years with COVID-19, enrolled during active disease.

The V and J genes are TRBV19 and TRBJ1-5, with D uncertain. The CDR3 is 13 residues long. Trimming removed 5 bases at V and 5 bases at J, with 10 bases between. CDR1 is LNHDA, CDR2 SQIVND, per germline (reference sequence). The CDR3 DNA is TGTGCCAGTAGTCAGTATCGTGATCAGCCCCAGCATTTT. Translating it yields CASSQYRDQPQHF.

The chain joins TRBV27 to TRBJ2-5; TRBD1 agrees at 10 bases. The CDR3 has 15 amino acids. The V and J ends lost 5 bases and 4 bases, in that order; junction bases with no gene match: 7. Germline CDR1 is MNHEY and CDR2 is SMNVEV (reference sequence). CDR3 protein: CASSAGTGVSETQYF. The CDR3 DNA follows: TGTGCCAGCAGTGCCGGGACAGGGGTATCAGAGACCCAGTACTTC.

The chain is built from TRBV19 and TRBJ2-7, with TRBD1 matching 9 bases. J was trimmed by 2 bases and V by 4 bases; bases with no gene match: 6. Germline V gene sequence: CDR1 LNHDA, CDR2 SQIVND (reference sequence). This CDR3 region has 15 residues. CDR3: CASSTGTGRPYEQYF. The CDR3, as DNA: TGTGCCAGTAGTACCGGGACAGGGAGACCCTACGAGCAGTACTTC. The full variable domain, its missing parts supplied by reference TRBV19 and TRBJ2-7, is DGGITQSPKYLFRKEGQNVTLSCEQNLNHDAMYWYRQDPGQGLRLIYYSQIVNDFQKGDIAEGYSVSREKKESFPLTVTSAQKNPTAFYLCASSTGTGRPYEQYFGPGTRLTVT.

The chain has TRBV28 and TRBJ1-5; D might be TRBD1 (5 bases). Trimming pared 8 bases from V and 5 bases from J, leaving 16 bases between. Per the germline V gene, CDR1 is MDHEN and CDR2 is SYDVKM. The CDR3 spans 14 residues. As DNA, the CDR3 is TGTGCCAGCCGAATTTCCCCAGGGTATCAGCCCCAGCATTTT. This translates into CASRISPGYQPQHF.

J is TRBJ1-1 and V is TRBV7-9, with unresolved D. Germline V lookup: CDR1 SEHNR, CDR2 FQNEAQ (reference sequence). The CDR3 runs 13 residues. V lost 2 bases, J lost 3 bases, and 7 bases lay in between. In DNA form, the CDR3 reads TGTGCCAGCAGCTTACAGTTGGACACTGAAGCTTTCTTT. Amino acids: CASSLQLDTEAFF. The complete variable domain, with remaining parts taken from reference TRBV7-9 and TRBJ1-1, reads DTGVSQNPRHKITKRGQNVTFRCDPISEHNRLYWYRQTLGQGPEFLTYFQNEAQLEKSRLLSDRFSAERPKGSFSTLEIQRTEQGDSAMYLCASSLQLDTEAFFGQGTRLTVV.

As DNA, the CDR3 is TGCGCCAGCAGCCAGACAGGGGCCACCGGGGAGCTGTTTTTT. It specifies CASSQTGATGELFF. J is TRBJ2-2 and V is TRBV5-1; 8 bases align to TRBD1. V lost 4 bases, J lost 4 bases, and 3 bases stayed unmatched. Per germline, CDR1 SGHRS and CDR2 YFSETQ. This CDR3 has 14 residues. The complete variable domain, with remaining parts taken from reference TRBV5-1 and TRBJ2-2, reads KAGVTQTPRYLIKTRGQQVTLSCSPISGHRSVSWYQQTPGQGLQFLFEYFSETQRNKGNFPGRFSGRQFSNSRSEMNVSTLELGDSALYLCASSQTGATGELFFGEGSRLTVL.

The chain combines TRBV11-1 with TRBJ2-1; 10 positions agree with TRBD1. CDR1 SGHAT and CDR2 FQDESV come from the germline V gene (reference sequence). The CDR3 runs to 14 residues. The V gene end was trimmed by 7 bases and the J gene end by 4 bases; junction bases not matched to a gene: 4. Written as DNA, the CDR3 is TGTGCCAGCACACGACAGGGGGCTTACAATGAGCAGTTCTTC. Translation: CASTRQGAYNEQFF. Variable domain in full (rest from reference TRBV11-1 and TRBJ2-1): EAEVAQSPRYKITEKSQAVAFWCDPISGHATLYWYRQILGQGPELLVQFQDESVVDDSQLPKDRFSAERLKGVDSTLKIQPAELGDSAMYLCASTRQGAYNEQFFGPGTRLTVL.

CDR3 sequence (DNA): TGTGCCAGCATCCTACAGGGGGTTGCAGACTATGGCTACACCTTC. It yields the protein CASILQGVADYGYTF. The genes are TRBV7-9 and TRBJ1-2; 8 bases map to TRBD1. CDR3 length: 15 amino acids. V shed 7 bases and J 3 bases; nucleotides not matched to a gene: 10. Looked up from germline, CDR1 is SEHNR and CDR2 is FQNEAQ (reference sequence).

The chain combines TRBV12-3 or TRBV12-4 with TRBJ1-5, with no clear D. V gave up 0 bases and J gave up 6 bases, with 3 bases separating them. The CDR3 covers 12 residues. The CDR3 DNA reads TGTGCCAGCAGTTTAGCCCTTCAGCCCCAGCATTTT. It yields the protein CASSLALQPQHF.

The V gene is TRBV6-2 or TRBV6-3, the J gene TRBJ1-5, with 8 positions matching TRBD1. Per germline, CDR1 MNHEY and CDR2 SVGEGT. The V segment lost 0 bases and the J segment 6 bases; nucleotides outside the gene matches: 22. CDR3 length: 21 residues. The CDR3 DNA follows: TGTGCCAGCAGTTACTCGAGTCGGACAGGGCTGATGCCCCAAGCAATTCAGCCCCAGCATTTT. Translating gives CASSYSSRTGLMPQAIQPQHF.

The chain uses TRBV30 and TRBJ1-1, with D hard to call. The CDR3 has 14 residues. V lost 0 bases, J lost 4 bases, and 12 bases lay in between. Germline CDR1 reads GTSNPN; CDR2 reads SVGIG (reference sequence). CDR3 protein: CAWSVVPPGTEAFF. CDR3 sequence (DNA): TGTGCCTGGAGTGTTGTCCCCCCGGGCACTGAAGCTTTCTTT.

The rearrangement links TRBV5-1 to TRBJ2-1; TRBD2 is a possible D gene (6 bases). V lost 4 bases and J lost 6, with 17 bases in between. Germline V gene lookup returns CDR1 SGHRS and CDR2 YFSETQ. CDR3 length: 15 amino acids. The CDR3 is CASSPAVTSGNEQFF. Here the CDR3 DNA reads TGCGCCAGCAGCCCGGCTGTGACTAGTGGCAATGAGCAGTTCTTC.

V gene TRBV7-3 combines with J gene TRBJ2-3, with 8 bases identical to TRBD1. The trim removed 1 base at V and 5 bases at J, leaving 17 bases unmatched. The germline V gene encodes CDR1 SGHTA and CDR2 FQGTGA. The CDR3 loop spans 19 amino acids. The CDR3 DNA follows: TGTGCCAGCAGCTTAAATACTGGGAACAGGGGGGTTATCTTAGATACGCAGTATTTT. It yields the protein CASSLNTGNRGVILDTQYF.

The J gene is TRBJ1-2, the V gene TRBV27, with D maybe TRBD1 (5 bases). V was pared by 5 bases and J by 5 bases, with 9 bases between. The germline CDR1 and CDR2 sequences are MNHEY and SMNVEV (reference sequence). The CDR3 consists of 12 residues. This CDR3 is CASSPRGYGYTF. As DNA, the CDR3 is TGTGCCAGCAGTCCCCGGGGGTATGGCTACACCTTC.

The CDR3 loop reads CASSLVGRARNTEAFF. CDR3 coding DNA: TGTGCCAGCAGCTTAGTCGGCAGGGCACGGAACACTGAAGCTTTCTTT. This chain joins TRBV13 and TRBJ1-1, with D maybe TRBD1 (5 bases). Trimming removed 1 base from V and 1 base from J, with 13 bases in between. From germline, CDR1 is PRHDT and CDR2 FYEKMQ (reference sequence). The CDR3 contains 16 residues.

This CDR3 is CAWDGGVVNTEAFF. In DNA, the CDR3 is TGTGCCTGGGACGGGGGGGTAGTGAACACTGAAGCTTTCTTT. V and J are TRBV30 and TRBJ1-1; the D gene is possibly TRBD1 (5 bases). V was trimmed by 5 bases and J by 0 bases, leaving 13 bases between them. This CDR3 has 14 residues. Germline CDR1 reads GTSNPN; CDR2 reads SVGIG (reference sequence).

This chain connects TRBV30 to TRBJ2-3, with D perhaps TRBD1 (6 bases). V gave up 1 base and J gave up 10 bases, with 21 bases separating them. In germline, CDR1 is GTSNPN, CDR2 SVGIG (reference sequence). The CDR3 extends over 15 amino acids. The CDR3 bases are TGTGCCTGGAGTGCCAGGGGCAGGGCAGGCGGCTCGCAGTATTTT. Translated, it gives CAWSARGRAGGSQYF.

The gene calls are TRBV7-8 and TRBJ1-2; D not certain. CDR1 is SGHVS, CDR2 FQNEAQ, per germline. The CDR3 consists of 17 residues. V dropped 4 bases and J dropped 10 bases, with 28 bases sitting between them. The CDR3 sequence: CASSSKNRIPNYGSYTF. The CDR3 DNA is TGTGCCAGCAGCTCAAAAAATCGGATACCTAACTATGGATCCTACACCTTC.

This sequence joins TRBV29-1 and TRBJ2-1; the D is unclear. Germline assignment: CDR1 SQVTM and CDR2 ANQGSEA. V was shortened by 6 bases and J by 12 bases, with 15 bases between the two germline ends. This CDR3 region has 11 residues. The CDR3 coding sequence is TGCAGCGTCGTAGAAGCACCTGGGCAGTTCTTC. It encodes CSVVEAPGQFF.

This chain links TRBV28 with TRBJ1-5; D gene ambiguous. Trimming removed 7 bases at V and 0 bases at J, with 19 bases between. CDR3 length: 17 residues. The germline V gene encodes CDR1 MDHEN and CDR2 SYDVKM. The CDR3 loop is CASTPLEGHLSNQPQHF. DNA of the CDR3: TGTGCCAGCACCCCACTAGAAGGGCACCTTAGCAATCAGCCCCAGCATTTT.

The chain joins TRBV2 to TRBJ1-2, with 7 bases aligning to TRBD1. Germline CDR1 and CDR2: SNHLY and FYNNEI. The CDR3 length is 13 residues. The trim removed 6 bases at V and 5 bases at J, leaving 6 bases unmatched. The CDR3 loop reads CASRRGQKYGYTF. The CDR3 DNA sequence: TGTGCCAGCAGGAGGGGGCAAAAGTATGGCTACACCTTC.

The chain joins TRBV18 to TRBJ2-4; D is ambiguous. V lost 2 bases, J lost 0 bases, and 14 bases lay in between. There are 17 residues in the CDR3. Germline CDR1 reads KGHSH; CDR2 reads LQKENI. This CDR3 is CASSPIEARLAKNIQYF. The CDR3 DNA is TGTGCCAGCTCACCAATAGAAGCGCGATTAGCCAAAAACATTCAGTACTTC. Looking up the rest from reference TRBV18 and TRBJ2-4 gives the full variable domain: NAGVMQNPRHLVRRRGQEARLRCSPMKGHSHVYWYRQLPEEGLKFMVYLQKENIIDESGMPKERFSAEFPKEGPSILRIQQVVRGDSAAYFCASSPIEARLAKNIQYFGAGTRLSVL.

The table lists this clone with a count of one. V is TRBV12-3 or TRBV12-4 and J is TRBJ2-1, with 8 positions matching TRBD1. V lost 6 bases, J lost 9 bases, and 4 bases stayed unmatched. The CDR3 length is 12 residues. The DNA for the CDR3 is TGTGCCAGCAGCACGGGACAGGCTGAGCAGTTCTTC. This translates into CASSTGQAEQFF.

The chain employs TRBV29-1 and TRBJ1-4; no clear D gene. CDR1 and CDR2 from the germline V gene are SQVTM and ANQGSEA. This CDR3 has 12 amino acids. The ends were cut back, 0 bases at V and 7 bases at J, with 6 bases in the middle. The CDR3 reads CSVEDGSEKLFF. The CDR3 bases are TGCAGCGTTGAAGACGGTAGTGAAAAACTGTTTTTT.

The chain joins TRBV2 to TRBJ1-1; D uncertain. Germline V gene sequence: CDR1 SNHLY, CDR2 FYNNEI. The CDR3 totals 14 residues. The ends were cut back, 5 bases at V and 6 bases at J, with 16 bases in the middle. CDR3 protein: CASSLKGGSSEAFF. The CDR3 bases are TGTGCCAGCAGTCTCAAAGGCGGTTCCTCTGAAGCTTTCTTT.

This clone came up once. The chain couples TRBV6-2 or TRBV6-3 to TRBJ1-1; 11 nucleotides align to TRBD1. The CDR3 spans 17 residues. Germline lookup yields CDR1 MNHEY and CDR2 SVGEGT. V lost 4 bases to trimming and J lost 5 bases; unmatched junction nucleotides: 12. The CDR3 is CASSSLGTGGRATEAFF. The CDR3 nucleotides read TGTGCCAGCAGTTCTCTTGGGACAGGGGGACGGGCGACTGAAGCTTTCTTT.

The V and J genes are TRBV30 and TRBJ1-4, with TRBD1 matching 8 bases. Germline assignment: CDR1 GTSNPN and CDR2 SVGIG (reference sequence). Trimming at V came to 3 bases and at J to 6 bases, leaving 6 bases not matched to a gene. The CDR3 is 14 amino acids. The CDR3 DNA reads TGTGCCTGGAGGGGGGACAGGAACGATGAAAAACTGTTTTTT. Protein product: CAWRGDRNDEKLFF.

The V call is TRBV12-3 or TRBV12-4, the J call TRBJ2-3; D remains unclear. V lost 6 bases and J 4 bases, leaving 8 bases between the germline ends. This CDR3 spans 12 amino acids. The CDR3 region has the DNA TGTGCCAGCAGCCCTGGCCCAGATACGCAGTATTTT. Its protein product is CASSPGPDTQYF.